This is a list of T cell receptor beta chains from one sample in a study of blood T cell repertoires in COVID-19. Only in-frame clones appear in the TCRdb table, and some are missing; sequencing was by immunoSEQ multiplex PCR. The sample includes about 74,000 clones, about 92% seen only once; the top ten take roughly 1.5%. Material: peripheral blood. The source of these receptors is a man aged 45 to 65 with acute or convalescent COVID-19. The CDR3 runs from the conserved cysteine through the conserved F or W. The D gene is left open where the match is weak. A clone size is listed for some rows: how often the clone was seen (once, few, many), or a class if it is expanded.

len,j_gene,d_gene,v_gene,abundance,CDR3nt,CDR3aa
13,TRBJ1-1,NA,TRBV6-5,NA,TGTGCCAGCAGTTCCAGGGGACGGTCTGAAGCTTTCTTT,CASSSRGRSEAFF
17,TRBJ2-1,TRBD2,TRBV7-2,NA,TGTGCCAGCAGCCTTCGGTGGACTAGCGGGAGTATAGGGGAGCAGTTCTTC,CASSLRWTSGSIGEQFF
18,TRBJ2-6,TRBD1,TRBV3-1/TRBV3-2,once,TGTGCCAGCAGCCCCCGGGACAGGGGCCAGCTTGGGGCCAACGTCCTGACTTTC,CASSPRDRGQLGANVLTF
14,TRBJ1-1,NA,TRBV5-4,NA,TGTGCCAGCAGCTTGGTCTACGGGAACACTGAAGCTTTCTTT,CASSLVYGNTEAFF
13,TRBJ2-7,TRBD1,TRBV12-3/TRBV12-4,NA,TGTGCCAGCAGTGGGGGACAGGGGTTCGAGCAGTACTTC,CASSGGQGFEQYF
16,TRBJ2-3,TRBD2,TRBV11-1,NA,TGTGCCAGCAGCCGTAGCGGGGGGGCCAGCACAGATACGCAGTATTTT,CASSRSGGASTDTQYF
15,TRBJ1-5,NA,TRBV6-5,NA,TGTGCCAGCAGAAGGGAGGGACTAGGTAATCAGCCCCAGCATTTT,CASRREGLGNQPQHF
13,TRBJ1-1,TRBD1,TRBV5-1,NA,TGCGCCAGCACCGACAGGGCGGACACTGAAGCTTTCTTT,CASTDRADTEAFF
15,TRBJ1-5,NA,TRBV7-8,NA,TGTGCCAGCAGCTTATGGGGGGTGGGCAATCAGCCCCAGCATTTT,CASSLWGVGNQPQHF
15,TRBJ1-5,TRBD1,TRBV27,once,TGTGCCAGCAGTTTGAACAGGGGGCCCACTCAGCCCCAGCATTTT,CASSLNRGPTQPQHF
13,TRBJ1-2,NA,TRBV20-1,NA,TGCAGTGCTAGTGTGGGGGCGGGCTATGGCTACACCTTC,CSASVGAGYGYTF
15,TRBJ1-1,TRBD1,TRBV4-3,NA,TGCGCCAGCCGTTGGGGACAGATGGGAAGCACTGAAGCTTTCTTT,CASRWGQMGSTEAFF
13,TRBJ1-2,TRBD1,TRBV7-2,NA,TGTGCCAGCAGCGAGGACAGGGCCTATGGCTACACCTTC,CASSEDRAYGYTF
13,TRBJ1-1,NA,TRBV6-5,NA,TGTGCCAGCACCTACGGGTTGAACACTGAAGCTTTCTTT,CASTYGLNTEAFF
18,TRBJ2-3,NA,TRBV19,NA,TGTGCCAGTAGTATAGGTCAGGGGACGAGCTTCGGCACAGATACGCAGTATTTT,CASSIGQGTSFGTDTQYF
11,TRBJ1-2,NA,TRBV10-1,NA,TGCGCCAGCCCCTATTCCTCCGGCTACACCTTC,CASPYSSGYTF
14,TRBJ1-6,TRBD1,TRBV19,NA,TGTGCCAGTAGTACCGGGACAGGGGGCTCACCCCTCCACTTT,CASSTGTGGSPLHF
12,TRBJ2-5,NA,TRBV27,NA,TGTGCCAGCAGTCGAGACCAAGAGACCCAGTACTTC,CASSRDQETQYF
14,TRBJ2-7,TRBD2,TRBV28,once,TGTGCCAGCAGTTTTAGCGGGAGGGCCTACGAGCAGTACTTC,CASSFSGRAYEQYF
15,TRBJ1-1,NA,TRBV7-8,NA,TGTGCCAGCAGCTTAGAGGGGCTCGGTCGCACTGAAGCTTTCTTT,CASSLEGLGRTEAFF
15,TRBJ2-1,TRBD2,TRBV6-6,NA,TGTGCCAGCAGTTACGGTGCGGGAGGGCCCCTCGAGCAGTTCTTC,CASSYGAGGPLEQFF
14,TRBJ1-4,TRBD1,TRBV25-1,NA,TGTGCCAGCAGCCGCGACAGGGTAGGGGAAAAACTGTTTTTT,CASSRDRVGEKLFF
15,TRBJ2-6,NA,TRBV4-2,NA,TGTGCCAGCAGCCCCCAGGTCTCTGGGGCCAACGTCCTGACTTTC,CASSPQVSGANVLTF
15,TRBJ2-7,NA,TRBV3-1/TRBV3-2,NA,TGTGCCAGCAGCCAAGATGGGGGCGGAACCCCCGAGCAGTACTTC,CASSQDGGGTPEQYF
15,TRBJ2-7,NA,TRBV10-2,few,TGCGCCAGCATCCGGGAAGTTGGGACATCCTACGAGCAGTACTTC,CASIREVGTSYEQYF
14,TRBJ1-4,TRBD1,TRBV28,NA,TGTGCCAGCAGTTTAGGGCCCGGACAGGGAAAACTGTTTTTT,CASSLGPGQGKLFF
15,TRBJ1-2,TRBD1,TRBV14,NA,TGTGCCAGCAGCGCCGCCGGGACAGCCTCTTATGGCTACACCTTC,CASSAAGTASYGYTF
13,TRBJ1-2,NA,TRBV28,once,TGTGCCAGCAGTTTATTCGGAGCCTATGGCTACACCTTC,CASSLFGAYGYTF
13,TRBJ2-3,NA,TRBV6-2/TRBV6-3,NA,TGTGCCAGCAGTGGACCCACGGGGGATACGCAGTATTTT,CASSGPTGDTQYF
15,TRBJ1-6,TRBD1,TRBV9,NA,TGTGCCAGCAGCGACCGGGACAGGACTAATTCACCCCTCCACTTT,CASSDRDRTNSPLHF
13,TRBJ1-3,NA,TRBV5-4,NA,TGTGCCAGCAGCTTGGGCGGTTCGAACACCATATATTTT,CASSLGGSNTIYF
16,TRBJ2-3,TRBD1,TRBV7-3,NA,TGTGCCAGCAGCCTAGGGGGCAGGGGCGGCACAGATACGCAGTATTTT,CASSLGGRGGTDTQYF
15,TRBJ2-7,NA,TRBV30,NA,TGTGCCTGGAGTGTACGGGAAAGGATAGGGTACGAGCAGTACTTC,CAWSVRERIGYEQYF
22,TRBJ1-5,NA,TRBV6-6,NA,TGTGCCAGCACCTACCGTATTCCGGATACAGGGATTGGCCCGTGGGTCAATCAGCCCCAGCATTTT,CASTYRIPDTGIGPWVNQPQHF
16,TRBJ2-5,NA,TRBV5-1,NA,TGCGCCAGCAGCTTTCAGAGGAGTATTATCGGAGAGACCCAGTACTTC,CASSFQRSIIGETQYF
18,TRBJ1-1,NA,TRBV28,NA,TGTGCCAGCAGTTTACCCTTTGTAGTCGAACCCTTCGGCACTGAAGCTTTCTTT,CASSLPFVVEPFGTEAFF
16,TRBJ2-3,NA,TRBV10-3,NA,TGTGCCATCAGTGCCCGACTAGTCTATAGCACAGATACGCAGTATTTT,CAISARLVYSTDTQYF
17,TRBJ2-2,NA,TRBV9,NA,TGTGCCAGCAGCGCCCCGATCGCCAGCGCGAACACCGGGGAGCTGTTTTTT,CASSAPIASANTGELFF